The present T cell receptor (beta chain) was sequenced within a study of beta chain features in type 1 diabetes (dated by TCRdb to the late 2010s). About the investigation overall: Mean age, gender distribution, total cell number and subset yield did not differ between patients and healthy donors. Regulatory and stem cell-like memory subsets were obtained from only 8 patients and roughly eight healthy donors, while naive and central memory subsets were obtained from all 28 donors. A total of about 100,000,000 sorted cells were examined across all samples, and RNA yield correlated strongly with the number of cells per subset. The study compared TCRB repertoires of sorted circulating CD4+ T cell subsets between recently diagnosed type 1 diabetes patients and matched healthy donors.

Results and caveats for the whole study, not just this receptor: Sequencing cDNA rather than genomic DNA could over-represent highly expressing activated cells, although activation and CD3 levels did not differ between groups. The naive, central memory and regulatory TCRB repertoires appeared to resemble one another more closely among patients than among healthy donors. Fewer insertions and more nucleotide deletions at VDJ recombination sites were observed in patients with type 1 diabetes, implying thymic rearrangement abnormalities. Only small numbers of individuals were included in the HLA sub-analyses, which left unresolved whether HLA type had any influence on TCRB rearrangement. Type 1 diabetes patients showed a moderate but significant shortening of TCRB CDR3 length in all four CD4+ subsets. PCR may preferentially amplify shorter templates, but because patient and control samples were amplified and corrected together, any resulting skew would affect both groups equally.

Each donor gave one peripheral blood draw, averaging approximately 0.12 L, which was collected into heparinised tubes. A BD FACSAria II was used to sort naive, central memory, regulatory and stem cell-like memory CD4+ T cells with a panel that included CD45RO, CCR7, CD25, CD127, CD95 and CD27. Every sorted population had a purity above 95%. PBMCs were isolated right away by Lymphoprep density gradient centrifugation and were stained directly, without culture. To minimize batch effects, samples were stained and sorted in pairs, one healthy donor with one patient per experiment. About this clone itself: It has no known antigen specificity. Base qualities are not recorded, but no much larger clone differs from it by a single base.

All of the isolated RNA was reverse transcribed with the High Capacity cDNA Reverse Transcription Kit, so expressed TCRB transcripts were sequenced. Deep immunoSEQ sequencing was performed on naive, central memory and regulatory T cell samples, with an average of roughly 4 million total reads per sample. Sorted cells were lysed in RLT buffer, and RNA was extracted using DNase-treated RNeasy Micro or Mini kits according to cell number. Each cell subset was processed separately to prevent cross-contamination, with patient and healthy donor samples processed together. The immunoSEQ multiplex PCR was used to amplify TCRB sequences from cDNA, generating 87-bp fragments that spanned the CDR3 region. Amplicons were sequenced on the Illumina HiSeq platform. As for the original processing: PCR bias was computationally corrected using synthetic template baselines, reads within Hamming distance 2 were collapsed, and singletons that could not be merged were discarded. Reads were aligned to IMGT to assign V, D and J genes, CDR3 length, and insertions or deletions at six rearrangement sites. Within each subset, clonotype counts were normalized to the number of sorted cells before true diversity and Gini coefficients were calculated with the tcR R package. The overlap coefficient, calculated on TCRB nucleotide sequences, was used to quantify repertoire sharing. As a proxy for the pre-selection repertoire, out-of-frame TCRB sequences from naive cells were analyzed. This immuneACCESS table, as held by TCRdb, lists in-frame sequences with V and J called but not all clones. Of the missing ones, under half trace to an unresolved V gene in checked studies; the others have no known cause. V and J calls and clone size come straight from that table; D and trimming were deduced from the DNA. This sample is represented by 150,000 to 200,000 clones; almost 65% of them were singletons. Roughly 0.095% of the sample comes from the top ten.

Sequencing input: naive CD4+ T cells from blood. The label giving this sample's cell subset or site can be read as: true naive CD4+ T cells. The TCR sequence derives from a man aged 25-45 years with type 1 diabetes.

Read as DNA, the sequence is TGTGCCAGCAGCAAGGACATGAGTCGAGAGACCCAGTACTTC. This yields the protein CASSKDMSRETQYF. The V gene is TRBV6-6 and the J gene is TRBJ2-5; the D gene is possibly TRBD1, with 5 bases matching. Inclusive of the bounding cysteine and phenylalanine, the CDR3 is 14 residues long. CDR3 DNA only is kept here, 42 bases in frame from base 1. V loses 6 bases of germline sequence and J loses 4 bases, and the interval between the two ends is 15 bases. Looking up the germline V gene (reference sequence) yields CDR1 MNHNY and CDR2 SVGAGI.